The T cell receptor beta chain described here comes from a study of shared clonotypes between healthy human individuals. This clone appeared once. The same CDR3 is also encoded by other DNA sequences in this sample. The CDR3 contains 14 residues. Trimming removed 0 bases from V and 7 bases from J, with 14 bases in between. The germline gives CDR1 SGHRS, CDR2 YFSETQ. Sequencing used immunoSEQ multiplex PCR; TCRdb keeps in-frame clones, though not all of them. The sample holds about 680,000 clones, under 95% seen once. Naive CD8 cells lacked CD45RO and underwent positive selection for CCR7, leaving out terminally differentiated effector memory CD45RA+ cells.

The specimen sequenced was naive CD8+ T cells sorted from blood. The TCR was taken from a man aged 25 to 45 in good health. V usage is TRBV5-1 and J usage is TRBJ2-7; the D gene is possibly TRBD1 (6 bases). The CDR3 is CASSLAGTLYEQYF. In nucleotides, the CDR3 is TGCGCCAGCAGCTTGGCTGGGACACTTTATGAGCAGTACTTC.